Following are 4 T cell receptor beta chains from one sample sequenced in a study of metastatic and nonmetastatic thyroid tumors. All patients reached thyroid surgery having received no treatment beforehand. TCRdb ran MiXCR on the PCR reads. The sample has roughly 4,700 clones; roughly 30% are singletons. The source material was adjacent normal tissue. These TCRs come from a female donor with papillary thyroid cancer or a benign thyroid nodule (not recorded which). Some clones in this sample may be carry-over from other donors' samples.

Concerning this clone: The conserved phenylalanine or tryptophan normally closing the CDR3 is absent here, so this likely arose from a read error. It is unclear where the CDR3 begins or ends on the DNA, so no DNA is shown, and the CDR3 is as TCRdb lists it. This chain links TRBV2 with TRBJ2-6. Germline V CDR1 and CDR2: SNHLY, FYNNEI. Termini included, the CDR3 measures 13 amino acids. The CDR3 reads CASTFSGANVPTS.

The rearrangement uses TRBV11-2 and TRBJ1-2; 7 nucleotides agree with TRBD1. The junction had 13 bases not matched to a gene; V was cut back by 5 bases and J by 4 bases. Germline-derived CDR1 and CDR2 are SGHAT and FQNNGV. The CDR3 is made up of 16 amino acids. CDR3 sequence reads: CASSAQQGIPGYGYTF. The CDR3 bases are TGTGCCAGCAGCGCCCAACAGGGGATTCCCGGCTATGGCTACACCTTC.

By its share, this clone is medium-sized. The same CDR3 also results from other DNA sequences found in this sample. The DNA for the CDR3 is TGTGCCAGCAGCCCCGGCAGCCGCAATGAGCAGTTCTTC. Protein product: CASSPGSRNEQFF. The chain uses TRBV12-3 or TRBV12-4 and TRBJ2-1; D is unclear. V was clipped by 6 bases and J by 6 bases, with 12 bases between them. The CDR3 spans 13 residues.

A few counts support this clone. The junction departs from germline at one end; a sequencing error may be responsible. The V gene is TRBV6-1, the J gene TRBJ1-5; TRBD1 matches at 9 bases. CDR3 length: 15 residues. Germline CDR1 MNHNS, CDR2 SASEGT. The CDR3 sequence is CASSVQGARNHPQHF. In DNA, the CDR3 is TGTGCCAGCAGTGTACAGGGGGCGCGGAATCATCCCCAGCATTTT.